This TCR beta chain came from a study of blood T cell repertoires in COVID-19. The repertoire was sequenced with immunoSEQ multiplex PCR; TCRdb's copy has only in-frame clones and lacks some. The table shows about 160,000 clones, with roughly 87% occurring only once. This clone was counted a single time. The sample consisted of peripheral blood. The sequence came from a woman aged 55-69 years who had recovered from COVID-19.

CDR3 in DNA: TGTGCCAGCAGCTTAGGAGACAGGGGACTCTACAATGAGCAGTTCTTC. Translated: CASSLGDRGLYNEQFF. The chain joins TRBV11-2 to TRBJ2-1; TRBD1 agrees at 8 bases. CDR1 is SGHAT and CDR2 is FQNNGV in the germline V gene. J gave up 3 bases and V 1 base, and 5 bases lay outside the gene matches. This CDR3 has 16 residues.